The 20 T cell receptor beta chains below come from one sample, sequenced in a study of spatial heterogeneity in lung cancer. Study-level findings and limits: Counts of expanded intratumoral alpha and beta TCRs tracked tumor mutation counts.

TCRdb re-called the 5' RACE reads through MiXCR, storing one row per CDR3 protein. Of around 12,000 distinct CDR3 sequences in the sample, over 4.5% were seen once. Antigens of these TCRs are unknown. Specified time point: sample taken at primary tumor resection. The sample in question was lung tumor tissue, obtained at surgery. Receptors originate from a male donor with early-stage non-small cell lung cancer.

This clonotype was recorded at least ten times. J is TRBJ1-2 and V is TRBV18; D might be TRBD1 (6 bases). Germline CDR1 reads KGHSH; CDR2 reads LQKENI. The V end was cut by 2 bases, the J end by 3 bases, with 7 bases between. The CDR3 contains 13 residues. CDR3 bases: TGTGCCAGCTCACCATCAGGGGACTATGGCTACACCTTC. Translated: CASSPSGDYGYTF. Complete variable domain (other parts from reference TRBV18 and TRBJ1-2): NAGVMQNPRHLVRRRGQEARLRCSPMKGHSHVYWYRQLPEEGLKFMVYLQKENIIDESGMPKERFSAEFPKEGPSILRIQQVVRGDSAAYFCASSPSGDYGYTFGSGTRLTVV.

This clonotype was counted ten times or more. This chain connects TRBV6-5 to TRBJ2-3; a weak D match, TRBD2 (6 bases). Germline values: CDR1 MNHEY, CDR2 SVGAGI. CDR3 length: 15 amino acids. V lost 2 bases, J lost 0 bases, and 9 bases lay in between. As DNA, the CDR3 is TGTGCCAGCAGTTACGGGCGGGGTAGCACAGATACGCAGTATTTT. This translates into CASSYGRGSTDTQYF.

This clonotype was recorded many times. This sequence joins TRBV20-1 and TRBJ2-4; D is tentatively TRBD1 or TRBD2 (6 bases each). The CDR3 has 16 amino acids. V was trimmed by 1 base and J by 0 bases, leaving 13 bases between them. Germline CDR1 DFQATT, CDR2 SNEGSKA (reference sequence). Here the CDR3 reads CSARGGAVLAKNIQYF. CDR3 DNA sequence: TGCAGTGCTAGAGGGGGGGCGGTACTAGCCAAAAACATTCAGTACTTC.

This clonotype was observed many times. The chain is built from TRBV20-1 and TRBJ2-5, with 7 bases fitting TRBD2. The germline CDR1 and CDR2 sequences are DFQATT and SNEGSKA (reference sequence). The V segment lost 4 bases and the J segment 4 bases; nucleotides outside the gene matches: 12. CDR3 length equals 15 residues. CDR3 sequence reads: CSATNPGLRVETQYF. DNA of the CDR3: TGCAGTGCTACGAATCCGGGACTAAGGGTAGAGACCCAGTACTTC.

This clonotype appeared many times. The germline gene is not matched at one end of the junction; a read error may be the cause. The gene calls are TRBV12-3 or TRBV12-4 and TRBJ1-1; D is perhaps TRBD1 (5 bases). This CDR3 has 13 amino acids. CDR3 sequence (DNA): TGTGCCAGCAGTCGACAGTTGAAAACTGAAGCTTTCTTT. Residues: CASSRQLKTEAFF.

This sequence joins TRBV27 and TRBJ1-2, with a possible D match to TRBD1 (6 bases). V lost 6 bases to trimming and J lost 4 bases, with 18 bases between them. CDR3 size: 15 residues. Germline V gives CDR1 MNHEY, CDR2 SMNVEV (reference sequence). Written as DNA, the CDR3 is TGTGCCAGCAGACGGACAGCCAACTCGGGCTATGGCTACACCTTC. Its translation: CASRRTANSGYGYTF.

This clonotype was counted many times. V gene TRBV7-8 combines with J gene TRBJ2-5, with D possibly being TRBD2 (7 bases). The germline gives CDR1 SGHVS, CDR2 FQNEAQ. Trimming pared 6 bases from V and 3 bases from J, leaving 20 bases between. CDR3 size: 16 residues. The CDR3 region has the DNA TGTGCCAGCAGTCTAAGACGGGCGGGGGCGAAAGAGACCCAGTACTTC. Encoded protein: CASSLRRAGAKETQYF.

This clonotype was seen at least ten times. The chain uses TRBV5-1 and TRBJ2-1, with D uncertain. V lost 4 bases, J lost 0 bases, and 11 bases lay in between. From germline, CDR1 is SGHRS and CDR2 YFSETQ. The CDR3 length is 15 residues. The CDR3 region has the DNA TGCGCCAGCAGCCCCACGGCGGTCTCCTACAATGAGCAGTTCTTC. Its translation is CASSPTAVSYNEQFF.

This chain uses TRBV2 with TRBJ1-3; the D is unclear. With 1 base removed from V and 2 bases from J, the gap between germline ends came to 9 bases. The CDR3 loop spans 15 amino acids. CDR1 is SNHLY and CDR2 is FYNNEI in the germline V gene. CDR3 region: CASSEGAGAGNTIYF. The DNA of the CDR3 is TGTGCCAGCAGTGAAGGGGCAGGCGCTGGAAACACCATATATTTT.

This clonotype was counted at least ten times. This chain connects TRBV3-1 to TRBJ2-1; weak D call: TRBD2 (6 bases). This CDR3 is built from 13 residues. V lost 7 bases, J lost 7 bases, and 14 bases lay in between. CDR1 and CDR2 (germline): LGHDT, YNNKEL (reference sequence). CDR3 DNA: TGTGCCAGCATAGGGCTAGCGAAAAATGAGCAGTTCTTC. This codes for CASIGLAKNEQFF.

This clonotype was seen at least ten times. The chain combines TRBV10-3 with TRBJ2-3; no reliable D call. The CDR3 has 14 amino acids. Trimming left V 0 bases short and J 2 bases short, with 6 bases between. From germline, CDR1 is ENHRY and CDR2 SYGVKD. The CDR3 loop is CAISESWSTDTQYF. The CDR3 DNA is TGTGCCATCAGTGAGTCTTGGTCCACAGATACGCAGTATTTT.

This clonotype was seen many times. The CDR3 DNA sequence: TGTGCCAGCAACGTCGATTTAGTGTATGGCTACACCTTC. Its translation: CASNVDLVYGYTF. The chain recombines TRBV28 with TRBJ1-2; D unresolved. Per the germline V gene, CDR1 is MDHEN and CDR2 is SYDVKM. Trimming left V 7 bases short and J 5 bases short, with 14 bases between. The CDR3 is made up of 13 amino acids.

This clonotype was picked up many times. The chain employs TRBV2 and TRBJ1-1; a weak D match, TRBD1 (6 bases). Germline V gene data show CDR1 as SNHLY and CDR2 as FYNNEI. CDR3 length: 14 amino acids. V lost 3 bases and J 10 bases, leaving 18 bases between the germline ends. CDR3 sequence (DNA): TGTGCCAGCAGTGATAACCCCAGGGGACGTGGAGCTTTCTTT. This gives the protein CASSDNPRGRGAFF. Full variable domain (missing parts from reference TRBV2 and TRBJ1-1): EPEVTQTPSHQVTQMGQEVILRCVPISNHLYFYWYRQILGQKVEFLVSFYNNEISEKSEIFDDQFSVERPDGSNFTLKIRSTKLEDSAMYFCASSDNPRGRGAFFGQGTRLTVV.

This clonotype occurred many times. J is TRBJ2-5 and V is TRBV18; D ambiguous. Germline V lookup: CDR1 KGHSH, CDR2 LQKENI. Deletions cut 2 bases from V and 5 bases from J, with 6 bases between. The CDR3 runs 12 residues. As DNA, the CDR3 is TGTGCCAGCTCACCAGCACTCGAGACCCAGTACTTC. Amino acid sequence: CASSPALETQYF.

This clonotype was counted at least ten times. The rearrangement links TRBV29-1 to TRBJ2-6; no clear D gene. V was trimmed by 4 bases and J by 1 base, leaving 5 bases between them. The CDR3 is made up of 13 amino acids. The germline V gene encodes CDR1 SQVTM and CDR2 ANQGSEA. CDR3 residues: CSVGDSGANVLTF. Here the CDR3 DNA reads TGCAGCGTTGGGGATTCTGGGGCCAACGTCCTGACTTTC.

In this sample, this clonotype turned up many times. The chain couples TRBV4-2 to TRBJ1-4; D not certain. Germline V gene data show CDR1 as LGHNA and CDR2 as YNFKEQ. The V end lost 1 base, the J end lost 7 bases, and 10 bases lay between the germline ends. This CDR3 has 14 amino acids. CDR3 coding DNA: TGTGCCAGCAGCCAAGGACAAAGGTTTGAAAAACTGTTTTTT. Its translation is CASSQGQRFEKLFF.

This clonotype showed up just a few times. The rearrangement uses TRBV2 and TRBJ2-2; D gene uncertain. V lost 5 bases and J 3 bases, leaving 7 bases between the germline ends. From germline, CDR1 is SNHLY and CDR2 FYNNEI. This CDR3 spans 13 amino acids. The CDR3 reads CASSLRDTGELFF. CDR3 DNA: TGTGCCAGCAGTCTCCGGGACACCGGGGAGCTGTTTTTT.

With respect to this clonotype: One end of the junction fails to match germline, which may point to a read error. The chain has TRBV29-1 and TRBJ2-6, with 7 bases that match TRBD1. This CDR3 contains 14 residues. Germline V gene lookup returns CDR1 SQVTM and CDR2 ANQGSEA. For the CDR3, the DNA is TGCAGCGCCCGGGACAGCTCTGGGGCCAACGTCCCGACTTTC. Its protein is CSARDSSGANVPTF. Full variable domain (rest looked up from reference TRBV29-1 and TRBJ2-6): SAVISQKPSRDICQRGTSLTIQCQVDSQVTMMFWYRQQPGQSLTLIATANQGSEATYESGFVIDKFPISRPNLTFSTLTVSNMSPEDSSIYLCSARDSSGANVPTFGAGSRLTVL.

This clonotype was recorded many times. The V gene is TRBV30, the J gene TRBJ2-5; no reliable D call. CDR3 size: 12 residues. V lost 2 bases and J 7 bases, leaving 11 bases between the germline ends. CDR1 and CDR2 (germline): GTSNPN, SVGIG (reference sequence). The CDR3 nucleotides are TGTGCCTGGAGTAGTTTGGACCCGACCCAGTACTTC. Its translation: CAWSSLDPTQYF. Supplemented by reference TRBV30 and TRBJ2-5, the full variable domain reads SQTIHQWPATLVQPVGSPLSLECTVEGTSNPNLYWYRQAAGRGLQLLFYSVGIGQISSEVPQNLSASRPQDRQFILSSKKLLLSDSGFYLCAWSSLDPTQYFGPGTRLLVL.

This clonotype was detected many times. The V and J genes are TRBV7-2 and TRBJ2-3, with D uncertain. This CDR3 is 15 amino acids long. V was pared by 1 base and J by 3 bases, with 11 bases between. Germline lookup yields CDR1 SGHTA and CDR2 FQGNSA. CDR3 nucleotides: TGTGCCAGCAGCTTAGTGGGCCGATCAACAGATACGCAGTATTTT. This gives the protein CASSLVGRSTDTQYF.